The 26 T cell receptor beta chains given below trace back to one sample, sequenced in a study of identical twins. TCRdb redid the calling of the 5' RACE reads with MiXCR, one entry per CDR3 protein. The sample holds some 1,700,000 distinct CDR3 sequences, 25% to 35% seen once. The sequencing sample was made of cord blood. The origin of the receptors is a newborn girl in good health.

Comment on this clonotype: Because the CDR3's place on the DNA is in doubt, the DNA is left out and the CDR3 is given as listed by TCRdb. The V gene is TRBV7-5, the J gene TRBJ1-5. TRBV7-5 constitutes a pseudogene. The CDR3 is made up of 16 amino acids, end residues included. The CDR3 is CISVPEARTANQPQHF.

The rearrangement uses TRBV29-1 and TRBJ2-7; a weak D match, TRBD1 (6 bases). Trimming shortened V by 1 base and J by 0 bases, and 10 bases separated the two germline ends. Per the germline V gene, CDR1 is SQVTM and CDR2 is ANQGSEA. The CDR3 is made up of 14 amino acids. As DNA, the CDR3 is TGCAGCGTTGAAGCAACAGGGTACTCCTACGAGCAGTACTTC. It encodes CSVEATGYSYEQYF.

This clonotype has just a few counts. V gene TRBV3-1 combines with J gene TRBJ2-1; D might be TRBD2 (6 bases). Germline assignment: CDR1 LGHDT and CDR2 YNNKEL (reference sequence). CDR3 length: 15 amino acids. The ends were cut back, 3 bases at V and 9 bases at J, with 18 bases in the middle. CDR3 amino acids: CASSQGGAHSAEQFF. CDR3 bases: TGTGCCAGCAGCCAGGGAGGCGCTCACTCTGCTGAGCAGTTCTTC.

The gene calls are TRBV4-2 and TRBJ2-3, with TRBD2 identical over 12 bases. The CDR3 contains 16 residues. The junction had 5 bases not matched to a gene; V was cut back by 2 bases and J by 5 bases. Germline V gene data show CDR1 as LGHNA and CDR2 as YNFKEQ. This CDR3 is CASSQKTGLAGDTQYF. The CDR3 DNA reads as TGTGCCAGCAGCCAAAAAACGGGACTAGCGGGAGATACGCAGTATTTT.

The rearrangement links TRBV27 to TRBJ1-1; D uncertain. V was pared by 5 bases and J by 3 bases, with 10 bases between. Germline CDR1 is MNHEY and CDR2 is SMNVEV (reference sequence). This CDR3 spans 13 amino acids. CDR3 sequence (DNA): TGTGCCAGCAGTCTCTTCAGGTACACTGAAGCTTTCTTT. This sequence encodes CASSLFRYTEAFF.

The chain couples TRBV3-1 to TRBJ2-1, with D uncertain. Per germline, CDR1 LGHDT and CDR2 YNNKEL (reference sequence). CDR3 length equals 16 residues. V lost 1 base and J 0 bases, leaving 10 bases between the germline ends. This CDR3 reads CASSQVTGRSYNEQFF. Here the CDR3 DNA reads TGTGCCAGCAGCCAAGTAACCGGGCGCTCCTACAATGAGCAGTTCTTC.

V gene TRBV2 combines with J gene TRBJ1-2; possibly TRBD1 for D (5 bases). The CDR3 is 14 amino acids. CDR1 and CDR2 from the germline V gene are SNHLY and FYNNEI. The V end lost 5 bases, the J end lost 2 bases, and 12 bases lay between the germline ends. CDR3 residues: CASSWGSTNYGYTF. Written as DNA, the CDR3 is TGTGCCAGCAGTTGGGGGAGCACAAACTATGGCTACACCTTC.

V and J are TRBV3-1 and TRBJ2-1; 14 nucleotides agree with TRBD2. Germline V gene data show CDR1 as LGHDT and CDR2 as YNNKEL (reference sequence). The CDR3 has 19 residues. V gave up 3 bases and J gave up 1 base; unmatched junction bases: 8. The chain's CDR3 is CASSHRTGTSGSSYNEQFF. CDR3 DNA: TGTGCCAGCAGCCACCGAACCGGGACTAGCGGGAGTTCCTACAATGAGCAGTTCTTC.

This clonotype was detected a few times. The chain uses TRBV29-1 and TRBJ2-7; 7 nucleotides match TRBD1. Germline V gives CDR1 SQVTM, CDR2 ANQGSEA. The CDR3 covers 11 residues. Trimming at V came to 6 bases and at J to 7 bases, leaving 6 bases not matched to a gene. CDR3 DNA: TGCAGCGTGGGGACAGCTCCGGAGCAGTACTTC. Encoded protein: CSVGTAPEQYF.

Turning to this clonotype: Since a much larger clone is just one base distant, this may be a read error. The J gene is TRBJ1-2, the V gene TRBV20-1; 7 positions match TRBD1. The CDR3 runs to 11 residues. J lost 5 bases, V lost 8 bases, and 5 bases had no gene match. The V gene's germline CDR1 is DFQATT and CDR2 SNEGSKA (reference sequence). Here the CDR3 reads CSTTGAYGYTF. The CDR3 DNA sequence: TGCAGTACTACAGGGGCGTATGGCTACACCTTC.

The rearrangement uses TRBV6-5 and TRBJ2-5, with D tentatively TRBD1 (6 bases). The J call is in doubt because the DNA end fits TRBJ2-1 better. Germline V gene data show CDR1 as MNHEY and CDR2 as SVGAGI. The length of the CDR3 is 15 residues. The CDR3 sequence is CASSWQGRRQETQFF. In DNA form, the CDR3 reads TGTGCCAGCAGTTGGCAGGGGAGACGGCAAGAGACCCAGTTCTTC.

This chain links TRBV27 with TRBJ2-5; 11 bases line up with TRBD2. Germline V gene sequence: CDR1 MNHEY, CDR2 SMNVEV (reference sequence). CDR3 length: 15 amino acids. The J segment lost 11 bases and the V segment lost 6 bases, leaving 14 bases of the junction unmatched. CDR3 sequence reads: CASSVVAGGFNEQYF. The CDR3 nucleotides read TGTGCCAGCAGCGTAGTAGCGGGGGGGTTCAATGAGCAGTACTTC.

This clonotype appeared a few times. V is TRBV3-1 and J is TRBJ2-3, with D possibly TRBD2 on 5 matching bases. Trimming shortened V by 0 bases and J by 0 bases, and 13 bases separated the two germline ends. This CDR3 has 17 residues. Germline V gene lookup returns CDR1 LGHDT and CDR2 YNNKEL (reference sequence). The CDR3 sequence is CASSQDLAGPSTDTQYF. CDR3 nucleotide sequence: TGTGCCAGCAGCCAAGATCTGGCGGGTCCTAGCACAGATACGCAGTATTTT.

This clonotype was found a few times. This chain uses TRBV20-1 with TRBJ1-1, with a tentative D call TRBD1 (5 bases). This CDR3 region has 16 residues. Per the germline V gene, CDR1 is DFQATT and CDR2 is SNEGSKA (reference sequence). Trimming stripped 0 bases from V and 0 bases from J, with 14 bases between. The CDR3 coding sequence is TGCAGTGCTAGAGATCGGCGGGGCAGGTTGAACACTGAAGCTTTCTTT. This sequence encodes CSARDRRGRLNTEAFF.

This clonotype was seen ten or more times. This chain joins TRBV10-3 and TRBJ2-5; D uncertain. The CDR3 sequence is 13 residues long. Germline-derived CDR1 and CDR2 are ENHRY and SYGVKD. V lost 4 bases and J lost 11, with 17 bases in between. The CDR3 here is CAISGAQVMKQYF. In DNA form, the CDR3 reads TGTGCCATCAGTGGGGCCCAGGTTATGAAGCAGTACTTC.

This clonotype was seen more than once but under ten times. This chain joins TRBV4-2 and TRBJ2-3, with 16 bases fitting TRBD2. Germline V gene sequence: CDR1 LGHNA, CDR2 YNFKEQ. The V and J ends lost 3 bases and 4 bases, in that order; junction bases with no gene match: 4. The CDR3 contains 17 residues. The CDR3: CASSQGTSGRAADTQYF. CDR3 DNA: TGTGCCAGCAGCCAGGGGACTAGCGGGAGGGCCGCAGATACGCAGTATTTT.

The V call is TRBV25-1, the J call TRBJ2-7, with D perhaps matching TRBD1 or TRBD2 (6 bases each). The CDR3 is made up of 13 amino acids. The germline V gene has CDR1 MGHDK and CDR2 SYGVNS. V gave up 7 bases and J gave up 5 bases, with 15 bases separating them. CDR3 sequence: CASTGAGRNEQYF. In nucleotides, the CDR3 is TGTGCCAGCACGGGGGCAGGGAGGAACGAGCAGTACTTC.

Comments on this clonotype: A much larger clone sits a single nucleotide away, making a read error possible. The chain combines TRBV28 with TRBJ2-5; D perhaps matches TRBD2 (6 bases). The CDR3 covers 14 residues. From germline, CDR1 is MDHEN and CDR2 SYDVKM. V was cut by 4 bases and J by 13 bases, with 22 bases left in between. CDR3 loop: CASSSGTSPYELYF. The CDR3 DNA sequence: TGTGCCAGCAGTTCGGGGACTTCCCCCTACGAGCTGTACTTC.

The chain is built from TRBV20-1 and TRBJ2-1, with TRBD2 matching over 10 bases. Germline loops: CDR1 DFQATT, CDR2 SNEGSKA (reference sequence). Unmatched junction bases numbered 2, after V lost 5 bases and J lost 7 bases. There are 12 residues in the CDR3. The CDR3 region has the DNA TGCAGTGCTGGACTAGCGGAGAATGAGCAGTTCTTC. Protein product: CSAGLAENEQFF.

This clonotype has at least ten counts. The V gene is TRBV29-1, the J gene TRBJ2-4; 8 nucleotides align to TRBD2. Germline-derived CDR1 and CDR2 are SQVTM and ANQGSEA. The CDR3 is 14 residues long. V dropped 3 bases and J dropped 2; count of bases not matched to a gene: 3. In nucleotides, the CDR3 is TGCAGCGTTGACACGGGAGGGCCCAAAAACATTCAGTACTTC. This sequence encodes CSVDTGGPKNIQYF. Complete variable domain (other parts from reference TRBV29-1 and TRBJ2-4): SAVISQKPSRDICQRGTSLTIQCQVDSQVTMMFWYRQQPGQSLTLIATANQGSEATYESGFVIDKFPISRPNLTFSTLTVSNMSPEDSSIYLCSVDTGGPKNIQYFGAGTRLSVL.

This clonotype showed up just a few times. J is TRBJ1-1 and V is TRBV14, with 9 bases matching TRBD1. The CDR3 has 16 residues. Trimming took 4 bases from V and 0 from J; bases not matched to a gene: 6. Germline assignment: CDR1 SGHDN and CDR2 FVKESK. For the CDR3, the DNA is TGTGCCAGCAGCCCGGACAGGGGAAGAGTGAACACTGAAGCTTTCTTT. It encodes CASSPDRGRVNTEAFF.

In this sample, this clonotype turned up many times. The genes are TRBV6-5 and TRBJ2-1; 13 bases are shared with TRBD2. V gave up 6 bases and J gave up 8 bases; unmatched junction bases: 10. This CDR3 has 16 amino acids. CDR1 MNHEY and CDR2 SVGAGI come from the germline V gene. CDR3 DNA sequence: TGTGCCAGCAGCCCCGGACTAGCGGGAGTTATAGATGAGCAGTTCTTC. Amino acid sequence: CASSPGLAGVIDEQFF.

This clonotype was detected only a few times. The rearrangement uses TRBV15 and TRBJ2-3; TRBD1 might be the D (6 bases). V was cut by 6 bases and J by 1 base, with 17 bases left in between. The CDR3 covers 16 residues. Germline values: CDR1 LNHNV, CDR2 YYDKDF (reference sequence). This CDR3 is CATRDKPGHGTDTQYF. DNA of the CDR3: TGTGCCACCAGGGACAAACCGGGACACGGCACAGATACGCAGTATTTT.

The J gene is TRBJ2-3, the V gene TRBV27, with 7 nucleotides matching TRBD1. CDR3 length: 16 residues. After removal of 4 bases from V and 5 bases from J, the junction contained 12 bases not matched to a gene. The germline gives CDR1 MNHEY, CDR2 SMNVEV (reference sequence). In nucleotides, the CDR3 is TGTGCCAGCAGTTCCCTATGGGGGCAGGGGGAAGATACGCAGTATTTT. Amino acids: CASSSLWGQGEDTQYF.

This clonotype has only a few counts. The V gene is TRBV28, the J gene TRBJ1-2; perhaps TRBD1 as D (5 bases). V lost 7 bases, J lost 4 bases, and 19 bases lay in between. The length of the CDR3 is 15 residues. Germline lookup yields CDR1 MDHEN and CDR2 SYDVKM. The CDR3 region is CASTPRFMQGYGYTF. CDR3 in DNA: TGTGCCAGCACCCCCCGATTTATGCAGGGCTATGGCTACACCTTC.

This clonotype was seen more than once but under ten times. The V gene is TRBV9, the J gene TRBJ2-3; TRBD2 is a possible D gene (6 bases). Trimming removed 0 bases from V and 5 bases from J, with 13 bases in between. The CDR3 covers 15 residues. The V gene's germline CDR1 is SGDLS and CDR2 YYNGEE. DNA for the CDR3: TGTGCCAGCAGCGTAGAAAGCGGGTTCGGAGATACGCAGTATTTT. It codes for CASSVESGFGDTQYF.